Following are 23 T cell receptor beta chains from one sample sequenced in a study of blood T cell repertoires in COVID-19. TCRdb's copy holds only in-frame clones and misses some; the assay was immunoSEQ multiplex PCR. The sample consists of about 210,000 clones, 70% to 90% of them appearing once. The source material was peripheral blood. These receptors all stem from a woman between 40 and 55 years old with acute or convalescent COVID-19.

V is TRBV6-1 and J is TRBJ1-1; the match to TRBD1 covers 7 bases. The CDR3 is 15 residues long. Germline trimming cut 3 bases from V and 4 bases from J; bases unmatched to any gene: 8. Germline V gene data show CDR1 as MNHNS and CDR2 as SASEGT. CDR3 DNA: TGTGCCAGCAGTGATTTCCGCAGGGGGATCACTGAAGCTTTCTTT. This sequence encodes CASSDFRRGITEAFF.

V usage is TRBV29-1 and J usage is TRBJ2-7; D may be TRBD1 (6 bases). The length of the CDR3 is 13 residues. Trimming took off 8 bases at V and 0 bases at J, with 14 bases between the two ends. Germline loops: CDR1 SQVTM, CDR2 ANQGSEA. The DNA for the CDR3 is TGCAGCTCGCGGCAGGGGAGCTCCTACGAGCAGTACGTC. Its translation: CSSRQGSSYEQYV.

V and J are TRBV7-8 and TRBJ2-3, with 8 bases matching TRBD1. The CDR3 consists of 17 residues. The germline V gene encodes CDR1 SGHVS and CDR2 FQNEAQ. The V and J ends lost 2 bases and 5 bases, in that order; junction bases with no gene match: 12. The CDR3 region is CASSLRVGRTGLDTQYF. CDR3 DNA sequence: TGTGCCAGCAGCTTACGGGTAGGGAGGACAGGGTTAGATACGCAGTATTTT.

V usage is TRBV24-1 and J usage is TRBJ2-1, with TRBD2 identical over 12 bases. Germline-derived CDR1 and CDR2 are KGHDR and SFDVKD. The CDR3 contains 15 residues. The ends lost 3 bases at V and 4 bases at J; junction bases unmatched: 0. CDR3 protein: CATSDGTSGYNEQFF. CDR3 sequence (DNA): TGTGCCACCAGTGATGGGACTAGCGGGTACAATGAGCAGTTCTTC.

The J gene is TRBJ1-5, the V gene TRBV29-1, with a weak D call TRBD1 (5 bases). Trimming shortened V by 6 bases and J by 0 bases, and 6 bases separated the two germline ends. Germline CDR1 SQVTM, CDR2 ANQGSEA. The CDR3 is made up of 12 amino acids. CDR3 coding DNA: TGCAGCGTGACAGTTAGCAATCAGCCCCAGCATTTT. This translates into CSVTVSNQPQHF.

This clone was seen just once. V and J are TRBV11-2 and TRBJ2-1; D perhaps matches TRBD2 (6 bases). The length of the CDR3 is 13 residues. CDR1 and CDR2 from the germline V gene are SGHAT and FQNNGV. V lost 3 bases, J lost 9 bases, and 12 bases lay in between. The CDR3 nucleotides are TGTGCCAGCAGCTTTGGGGGGTCCGGTGAGCAGTTCTTC. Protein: CASSFGGSGEQFF.

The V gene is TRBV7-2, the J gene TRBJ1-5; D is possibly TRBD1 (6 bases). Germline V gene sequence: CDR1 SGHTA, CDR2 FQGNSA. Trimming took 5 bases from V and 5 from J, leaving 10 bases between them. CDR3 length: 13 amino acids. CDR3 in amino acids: CASSLGADQPQHF. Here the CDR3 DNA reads TGTGCCAGCAGCCTGGGGGCGGATCAGCCCCAGCATTTT.

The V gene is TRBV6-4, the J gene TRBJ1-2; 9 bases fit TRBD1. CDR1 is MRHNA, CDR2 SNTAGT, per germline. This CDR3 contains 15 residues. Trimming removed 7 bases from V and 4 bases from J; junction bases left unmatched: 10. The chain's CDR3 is CASTARQGDTYGYTF. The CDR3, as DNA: TGTGCCAGCACTGCGCGACAGGGGGATACCTATGGCTACACCTTC.

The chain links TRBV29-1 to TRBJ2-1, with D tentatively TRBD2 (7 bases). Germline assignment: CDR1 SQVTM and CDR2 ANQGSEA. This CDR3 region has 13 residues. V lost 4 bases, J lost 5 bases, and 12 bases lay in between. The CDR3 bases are TGCAGCGTTGTCGGGGGGCAAAACAATGAGCAGTTCTTC. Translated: CSVVGGQNNEQFF.

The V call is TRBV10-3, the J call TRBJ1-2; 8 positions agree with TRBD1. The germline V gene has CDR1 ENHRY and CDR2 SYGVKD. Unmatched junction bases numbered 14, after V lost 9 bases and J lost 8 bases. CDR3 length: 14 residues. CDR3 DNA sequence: TGTGCCATAGCGGACAGGGCCGACCGGTGGGGCTACACCTTC. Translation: CAIADRADRWGYTF.

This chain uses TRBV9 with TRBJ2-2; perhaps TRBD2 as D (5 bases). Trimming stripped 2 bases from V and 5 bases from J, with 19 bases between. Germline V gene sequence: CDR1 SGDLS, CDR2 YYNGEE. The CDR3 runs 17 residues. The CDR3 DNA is TGTGCCAGCAGCGTTGCCCTATTGCATCGCGGGACCGGGGAGCTGTTTTTT. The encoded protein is CASSVALLHRGTGELFF.

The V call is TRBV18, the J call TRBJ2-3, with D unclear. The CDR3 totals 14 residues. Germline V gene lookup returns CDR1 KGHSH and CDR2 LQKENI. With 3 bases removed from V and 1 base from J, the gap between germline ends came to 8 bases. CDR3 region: CASSPPERTDTQYF. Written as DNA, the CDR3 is TGTGCCAGCTCACCCCCCGAGCGCACAGATACGCAGTATTTT.

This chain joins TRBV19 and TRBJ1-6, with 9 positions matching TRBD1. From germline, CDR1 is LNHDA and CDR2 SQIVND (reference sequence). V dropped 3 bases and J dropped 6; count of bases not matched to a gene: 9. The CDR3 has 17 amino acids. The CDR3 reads CASSIMLWDRANSPLHF. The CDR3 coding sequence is TGTGCCAGTAGTATTATGTTGTGGGACAGGGCTAATTCACCCCTCCACTTT.

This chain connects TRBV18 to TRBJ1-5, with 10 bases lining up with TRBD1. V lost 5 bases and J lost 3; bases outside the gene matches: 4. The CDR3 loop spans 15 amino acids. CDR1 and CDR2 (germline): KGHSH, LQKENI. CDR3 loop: CASSWDRGYNQPQHF. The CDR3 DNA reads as TGTGCCAGCTCATGGGACAGGGGATACAATCAGCCCCAGCATTTT.

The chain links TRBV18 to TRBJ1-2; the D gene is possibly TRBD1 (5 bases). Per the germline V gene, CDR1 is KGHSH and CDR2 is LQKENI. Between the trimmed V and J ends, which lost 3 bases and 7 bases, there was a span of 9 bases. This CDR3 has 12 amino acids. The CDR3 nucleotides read TGTGCCAGCTCACCGCGACAGTTTGGCTACACCTTC. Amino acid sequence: CASSPRQFGYTF.

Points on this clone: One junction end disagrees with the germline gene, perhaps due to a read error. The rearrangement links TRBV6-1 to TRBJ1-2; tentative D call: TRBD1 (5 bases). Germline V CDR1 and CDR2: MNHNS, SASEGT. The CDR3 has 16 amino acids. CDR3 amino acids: CASSQAQGRFSYGYTF. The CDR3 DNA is TGTGCCAGCAGTCAAGCCCAGGGTCGGTTTTCCTATGGCTACACCTTC.

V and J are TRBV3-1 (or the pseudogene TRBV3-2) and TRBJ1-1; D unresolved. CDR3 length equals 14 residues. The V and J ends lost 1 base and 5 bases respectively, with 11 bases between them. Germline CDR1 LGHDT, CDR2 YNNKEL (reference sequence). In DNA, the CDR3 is TGTGCCAGCAGCCAAGGTCTCTTGAGTACTGAAGCTTTCTTT. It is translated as CASSQGLLSTEAFF.

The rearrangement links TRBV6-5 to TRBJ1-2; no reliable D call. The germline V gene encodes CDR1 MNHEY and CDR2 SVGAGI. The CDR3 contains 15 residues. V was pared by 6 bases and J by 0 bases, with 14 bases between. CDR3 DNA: TGTGCCAGCAGGGGAGATCGGCAGGCTAACTATGGCTACACCTTC. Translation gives CASRGDRQANYGYTF.

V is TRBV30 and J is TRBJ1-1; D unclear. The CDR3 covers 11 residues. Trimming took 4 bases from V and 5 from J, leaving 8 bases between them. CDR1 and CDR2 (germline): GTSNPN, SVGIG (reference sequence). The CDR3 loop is CAWIVATEAFF. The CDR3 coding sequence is TGTGCCTGGATAGTAGCTACTGAAGCTTTCTTT.

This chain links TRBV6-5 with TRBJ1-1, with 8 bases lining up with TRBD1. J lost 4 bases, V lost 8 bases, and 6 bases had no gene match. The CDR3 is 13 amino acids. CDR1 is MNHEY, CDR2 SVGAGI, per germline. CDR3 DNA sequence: TGTGCCAGCCCGGACAGGGCGAGCACTGAAGCTTTCTTT. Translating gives CASPDRASTEAFF.

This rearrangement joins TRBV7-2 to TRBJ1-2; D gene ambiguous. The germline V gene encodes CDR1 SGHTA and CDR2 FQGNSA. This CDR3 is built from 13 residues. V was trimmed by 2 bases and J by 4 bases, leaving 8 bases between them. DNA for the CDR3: TGTGCCAGCAGCTTAAGCGTGGGCTATGGCTACACCTTC. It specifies CASSLSVGYGYTF. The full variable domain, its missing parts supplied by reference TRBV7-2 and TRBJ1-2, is GAGVSQSPSNKVTEKGKDVELRCDPISGHTALYWYRQSLGQGLEFLIYFQGNSAPDKSGLPSDRFSAERTGGSVSTLTIQRTQQEDSAVYLCASSLSVGYGYTFGSGTRLTVV.

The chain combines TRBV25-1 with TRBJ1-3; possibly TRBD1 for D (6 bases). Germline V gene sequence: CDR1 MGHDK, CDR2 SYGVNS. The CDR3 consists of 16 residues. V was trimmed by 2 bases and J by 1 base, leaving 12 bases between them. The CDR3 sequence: CASSERTVPSGNTIYF. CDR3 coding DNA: TGTGCCAGCAGTGAACGGACAGTCCCTTCTGGAAACACCATATATTTT.

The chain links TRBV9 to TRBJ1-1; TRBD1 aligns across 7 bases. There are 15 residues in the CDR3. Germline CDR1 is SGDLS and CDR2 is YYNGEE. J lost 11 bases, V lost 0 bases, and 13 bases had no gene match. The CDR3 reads CASSVGLGTARGAFF. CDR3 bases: TGTGCCAGCAGCGTAGGACTAGGGACAGCCCGTGGGGCTTTCTTT.